This TCR beta chain was profiled in a study of T cell responses to AZD1222 COVID-19 vaccine. Findings and caveats of the study: Just a handful of AZD1222 recipients tested seropositive at baseline. Donors in the cohort were predominantly white British and more often female, and clonal diversity was possibly underestimated. Within unmutated variant regions lay the reported targets of nearly half of spike-specific TCRs. With two AZD1222 doses given, Spike-specific TCR breadth and depth both rose.

V lost 3 bases and J lost 9, with 9 bases in between. The CDR3 has 12 residues. The repertoire was sequenced with immunoSEQ multiplex PCR; TCRdb's copy has only in-frame clones and lacks some. Of around 78,000 clones in the sample, roughly 90% are singletons; the top ten hold approximately 4.7%. A remark on this clone: The antigen is undetermined.

This material consisted of peripheral blood, taken on day 0 of MenACWY control vaccination. The clonotype originates from an adult in good health. The V call is TRBV12-3 or TRBV12-4, the J call TRBJ2-1, with D perhaps TRBD2 (6 bases). The CDR3 protein is CASSFGGGEQFF. CDR3 DNA: TGTGCCAGCAGTTTTGGGGGAGGTGAGCAGTTCTTC.